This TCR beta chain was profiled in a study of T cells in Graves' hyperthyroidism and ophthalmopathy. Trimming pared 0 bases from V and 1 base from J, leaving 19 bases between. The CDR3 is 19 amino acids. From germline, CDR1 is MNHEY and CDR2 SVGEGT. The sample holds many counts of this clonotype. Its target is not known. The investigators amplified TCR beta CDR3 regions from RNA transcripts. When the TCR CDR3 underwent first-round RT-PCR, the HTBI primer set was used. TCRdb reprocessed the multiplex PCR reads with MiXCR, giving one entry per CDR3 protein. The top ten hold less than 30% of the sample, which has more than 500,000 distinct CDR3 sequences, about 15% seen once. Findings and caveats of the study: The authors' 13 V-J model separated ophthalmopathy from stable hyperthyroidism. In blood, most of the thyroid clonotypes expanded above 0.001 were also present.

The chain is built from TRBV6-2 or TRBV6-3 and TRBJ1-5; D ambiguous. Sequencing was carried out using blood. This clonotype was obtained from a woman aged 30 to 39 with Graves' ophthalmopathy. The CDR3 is CASSYSRWGSGRSNQPQHF. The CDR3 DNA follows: TGTGCCAGCAGTTACTCGAGGTGGGGTTCCGGGAGGAGCAATCAGCCCCAGCATTTT.